This T cell receptor (beta chain) was recovered during a study of cytomegalovirus exposure and HLA in healthy donors. The CDR3 contains 16 residues. Findings and limits, study-wide: Usually a TCR sequence was rare, but some public TCRs were found in many donors. Among the CMV-associated chains, three were confirmed in vitro as specific for CMV antigens.

Some clones are missing from TCRdb's copy, which holds only in-frame ones; the method was immunoSEQ multiplex PCR. Here the sample spans about 50,000 clones, 80% to 90% being singletons. A note on this clone: Antigen specificity is unknown.

This receptor was identified in a woman younger than 45 in good health and CMV-seronegative. The sample taken for sequencing was PBMCs. The rearrangement links TRBV21-1 to TRBJ2-7; the DNA was not compared with TRBD1, the D call given in the table. TRBV21-1 is assigned pseudogene status. CDR3 in amino acids: CASSKYEDRAPYEQYF. The DNA for the CDR3 is TGTGCCAGCAGCAAATACGAGGACAGGGCCCCGTACGAGCAGTACTTC.